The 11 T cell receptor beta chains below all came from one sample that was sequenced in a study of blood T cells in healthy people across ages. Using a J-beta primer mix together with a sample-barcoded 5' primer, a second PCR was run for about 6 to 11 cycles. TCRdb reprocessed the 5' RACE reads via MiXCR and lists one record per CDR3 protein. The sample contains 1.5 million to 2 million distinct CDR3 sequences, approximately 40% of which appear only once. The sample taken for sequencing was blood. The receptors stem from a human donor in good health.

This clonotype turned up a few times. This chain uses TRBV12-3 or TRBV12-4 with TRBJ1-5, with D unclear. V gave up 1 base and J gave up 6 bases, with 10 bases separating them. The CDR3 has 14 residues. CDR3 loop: CASSLGSLSQPQHF. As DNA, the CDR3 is TGTGCCAGCAGTTTAGGGAGTTTGTCTCAGCCCCAGCATTTT.

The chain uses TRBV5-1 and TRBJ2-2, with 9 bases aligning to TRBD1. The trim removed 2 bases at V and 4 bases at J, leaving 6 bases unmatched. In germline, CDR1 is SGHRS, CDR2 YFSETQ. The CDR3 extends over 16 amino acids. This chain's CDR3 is CASSLGQGLSTGELFF. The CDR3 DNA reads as TGCGCCAGCAGCTTAGGACAGGGGCTCAGCACCGGGGAGCTGTTTTTT.

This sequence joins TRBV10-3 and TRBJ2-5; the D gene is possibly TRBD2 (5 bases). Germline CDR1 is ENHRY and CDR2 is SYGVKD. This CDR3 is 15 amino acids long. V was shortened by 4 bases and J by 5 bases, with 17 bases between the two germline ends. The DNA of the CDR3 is TGTGCCATCAGTGGGTCCGGGGTGAGGATGGAGACCCAGTACTTC. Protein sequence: CAISGSGVRMETQYF.

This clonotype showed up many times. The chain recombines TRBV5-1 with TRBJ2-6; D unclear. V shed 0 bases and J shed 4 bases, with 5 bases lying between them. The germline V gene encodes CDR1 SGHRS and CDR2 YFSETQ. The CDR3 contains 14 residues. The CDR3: CASSLAVGANVLTF. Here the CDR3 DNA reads TGCGCCAGCAGCTTGGCCGTCGGGGCCAACGTCCTGACTTTC.

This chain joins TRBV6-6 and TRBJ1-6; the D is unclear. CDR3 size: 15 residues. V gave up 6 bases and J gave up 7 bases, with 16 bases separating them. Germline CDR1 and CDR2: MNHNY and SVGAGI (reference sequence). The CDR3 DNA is TGTGCCAGCAGCTTAAAAGGGCTGGGGAATTCACCCCTCCACTTT. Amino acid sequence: CASSLKGLGNSPLHF.

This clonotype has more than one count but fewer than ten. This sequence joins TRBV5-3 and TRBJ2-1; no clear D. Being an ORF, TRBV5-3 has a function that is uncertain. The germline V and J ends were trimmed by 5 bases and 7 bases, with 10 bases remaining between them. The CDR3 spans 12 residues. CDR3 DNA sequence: TGTGCCAGAAGGCTTACCGAGAATGAGCAGTTCTTC. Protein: CARRLTENEQFF.

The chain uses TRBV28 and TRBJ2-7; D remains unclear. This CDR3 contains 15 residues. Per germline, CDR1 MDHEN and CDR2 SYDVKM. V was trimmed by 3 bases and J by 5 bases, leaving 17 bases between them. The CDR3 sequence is CASSFVVGSYDEQYF. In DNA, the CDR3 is TGTGCCAGCAGTTTTGTAGTAGGGTCCTACGACGAGCAGTACTTC.

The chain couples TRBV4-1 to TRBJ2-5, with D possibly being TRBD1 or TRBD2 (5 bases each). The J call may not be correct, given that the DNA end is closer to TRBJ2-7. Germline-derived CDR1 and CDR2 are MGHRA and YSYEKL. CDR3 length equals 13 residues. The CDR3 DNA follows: TGCGCCAGTGGAAGGGGAGTCATCTACGAGCAGTACTTC. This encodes CASGRGVIYEQYF.

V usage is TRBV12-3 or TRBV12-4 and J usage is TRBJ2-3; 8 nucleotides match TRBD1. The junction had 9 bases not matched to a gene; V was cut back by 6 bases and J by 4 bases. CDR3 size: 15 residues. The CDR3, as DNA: TGTGCCAGCAGCTCAGGGGGCGGATTACCAGATACGCAGTATTTT. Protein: CASSSGGGLPDTQYF.

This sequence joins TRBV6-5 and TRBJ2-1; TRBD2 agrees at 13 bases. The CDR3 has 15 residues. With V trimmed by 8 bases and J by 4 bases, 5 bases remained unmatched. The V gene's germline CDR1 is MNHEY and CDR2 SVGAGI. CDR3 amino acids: CASGLAGEEYNEQFF. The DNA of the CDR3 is TGTGCCAGCGGACTAGCGGGGGAGGAATACAATGAGCAGTTCTTC.

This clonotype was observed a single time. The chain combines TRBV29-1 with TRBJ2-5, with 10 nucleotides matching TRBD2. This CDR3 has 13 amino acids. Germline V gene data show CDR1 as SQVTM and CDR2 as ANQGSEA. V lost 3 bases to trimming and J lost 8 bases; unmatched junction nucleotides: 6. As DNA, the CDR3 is TGCAGCGTTGATCTAGCGGGGGTGAGAACCCAGTACTTC. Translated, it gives CSVDLAGVRTQYF.